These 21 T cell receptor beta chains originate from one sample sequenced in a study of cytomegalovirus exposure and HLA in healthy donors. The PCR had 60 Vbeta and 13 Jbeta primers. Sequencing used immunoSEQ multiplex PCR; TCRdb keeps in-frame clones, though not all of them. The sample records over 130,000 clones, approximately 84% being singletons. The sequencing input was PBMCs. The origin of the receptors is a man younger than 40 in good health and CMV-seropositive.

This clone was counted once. CDR3 in amino acids: CASSQQGFQNIQYF. DNA for the CDR3: TGTGCCAGCAGTCAACAGGGTTTCCAAAACATTCAGTACTTC. The gene calls are TRBV28 and TRBJ2-4; possibly TRBD1 for D (6 bases). CDR1 is MDHEN, CDR2 SYDVKM, per germline. This CDR3 comprises 14 residues. Trimming shortened V by 5 bases and J by 5 bases, and 13 bases separated the two germline ends.

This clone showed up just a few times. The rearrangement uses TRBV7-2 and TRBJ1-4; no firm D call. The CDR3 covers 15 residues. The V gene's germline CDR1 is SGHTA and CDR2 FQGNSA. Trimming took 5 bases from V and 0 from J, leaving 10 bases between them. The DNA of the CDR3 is TGTGCCAGCAGCCCAAAGCGTGCAACTAATGAAAAACTGTTTTTT. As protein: CASSPKRATNEKLFF.

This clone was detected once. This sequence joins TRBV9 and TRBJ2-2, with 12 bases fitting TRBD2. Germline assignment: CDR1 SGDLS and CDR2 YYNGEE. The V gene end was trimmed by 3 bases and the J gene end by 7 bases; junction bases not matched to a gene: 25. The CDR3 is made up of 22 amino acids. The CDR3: CASSGRPKYGTSGRPQHGELFF. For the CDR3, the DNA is TGTGCCAGCAGCGGTAGGCCCAAATACGGGACTAGCGGGCGCCCACAGCACGGGGAGCTGTTTTTT.

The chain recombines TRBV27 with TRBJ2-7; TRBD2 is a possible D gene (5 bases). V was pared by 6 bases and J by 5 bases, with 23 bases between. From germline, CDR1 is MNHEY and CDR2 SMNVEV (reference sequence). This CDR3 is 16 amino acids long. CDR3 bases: TGTGCCAGCAGCCCCCTTAGCGCGAGGTCCCCCCACGAGCAGTACTTC. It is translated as CASSPLSARSPHEQYF.

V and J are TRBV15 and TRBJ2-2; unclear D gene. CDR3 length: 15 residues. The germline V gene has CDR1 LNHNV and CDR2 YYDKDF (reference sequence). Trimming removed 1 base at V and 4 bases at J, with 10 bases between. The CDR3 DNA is TGTGCCACCAGCAGAGCTGGGCCCCGCACCGGGGAGCTGTTTTTT. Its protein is CATSRAGPRTGELFF. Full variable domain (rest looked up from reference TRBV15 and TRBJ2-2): DAMVIQNPRYQVTQFGKPVTLSCSQTLNHNVMYWYQQKSSQAPKLLFHYYDKDFNNEADTPDNFQSRRPNTSFCFLDIRSPGLGDTAMYLCATSRAGPRTGELFFGEGSRLTVL.

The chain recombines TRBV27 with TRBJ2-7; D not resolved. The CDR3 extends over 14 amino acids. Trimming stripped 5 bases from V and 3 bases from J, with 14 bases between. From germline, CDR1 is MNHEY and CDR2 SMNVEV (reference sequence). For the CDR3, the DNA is TGTGCCAGCAGTATGCTCGGAGAACACTACGAGCAGTACTTC. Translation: CASSMLGEHYEQYF.

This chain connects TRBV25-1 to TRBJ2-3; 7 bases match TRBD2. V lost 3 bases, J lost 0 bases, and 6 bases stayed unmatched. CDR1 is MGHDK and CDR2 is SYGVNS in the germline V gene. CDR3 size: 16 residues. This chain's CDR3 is CASSEGGIPSTDTQYF. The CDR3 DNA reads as TGTGCCAGCAGTGAGGGAGGGATCCCTAGCACAGATACGCAGTATTTT. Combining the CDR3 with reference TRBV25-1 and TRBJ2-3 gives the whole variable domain EADIYQTPRYLVIGTGKKITLECSQTMGHDKMYWYQQDPGMELHLIHYSYGVNSTEKGDLSSESTVSRIRTEHFPLTLESARPSHTSQYLCASSEGGIPSTDTQYFGPGTRLTVL.

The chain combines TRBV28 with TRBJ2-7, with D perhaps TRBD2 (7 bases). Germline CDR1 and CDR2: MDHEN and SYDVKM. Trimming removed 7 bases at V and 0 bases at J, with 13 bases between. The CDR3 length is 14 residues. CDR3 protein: CASKDGGLSYEQYF. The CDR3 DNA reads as TGTGCCAGCAAGGACGGGGGGCTCTCCTACGAGCAGTACTTC.

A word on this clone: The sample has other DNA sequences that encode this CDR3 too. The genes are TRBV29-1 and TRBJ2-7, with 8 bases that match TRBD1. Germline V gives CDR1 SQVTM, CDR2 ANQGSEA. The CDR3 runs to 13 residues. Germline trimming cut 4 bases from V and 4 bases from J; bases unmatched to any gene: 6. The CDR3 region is CSVAKDRVYEQYF. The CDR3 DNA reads TGCAGCGTTGCAAAGGACAGGGTGTACGAGCAGTACTTC.

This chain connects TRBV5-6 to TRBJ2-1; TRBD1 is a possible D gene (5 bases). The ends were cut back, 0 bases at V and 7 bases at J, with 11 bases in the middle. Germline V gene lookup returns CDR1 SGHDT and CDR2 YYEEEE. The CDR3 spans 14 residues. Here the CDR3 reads CASSLGQLRNEQFF. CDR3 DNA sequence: TGTGCCAGCAGCTTGGGACAGTTAAGGAATGAGCAGTTCTTC.

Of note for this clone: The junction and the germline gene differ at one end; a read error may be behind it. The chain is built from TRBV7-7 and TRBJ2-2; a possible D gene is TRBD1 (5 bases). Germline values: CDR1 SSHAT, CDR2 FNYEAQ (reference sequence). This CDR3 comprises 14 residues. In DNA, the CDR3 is TGTGCTAGCAGCCCCCAAGGGGCTACCGGGGAGCTGTTTTTT. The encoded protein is CASSPQGATGELFF.

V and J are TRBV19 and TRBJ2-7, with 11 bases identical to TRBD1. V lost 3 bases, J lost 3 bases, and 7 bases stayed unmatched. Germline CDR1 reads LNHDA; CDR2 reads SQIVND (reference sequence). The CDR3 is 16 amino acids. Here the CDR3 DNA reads TGTGCCAGTAGTATGGCCGGGGACAGGGGGGACTACGAGCAGTACTTC. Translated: CASSMAGDRGDYEQYF.

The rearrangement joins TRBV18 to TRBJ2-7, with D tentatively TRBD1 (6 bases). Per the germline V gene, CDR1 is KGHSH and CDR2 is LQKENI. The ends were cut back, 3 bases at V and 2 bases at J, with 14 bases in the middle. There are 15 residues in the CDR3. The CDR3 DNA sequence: TGTGCCAGCTCACCTGACCTCGACAGGACCTACGAGCAGTACTTC. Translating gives CASSPDLDRTYEQYF.

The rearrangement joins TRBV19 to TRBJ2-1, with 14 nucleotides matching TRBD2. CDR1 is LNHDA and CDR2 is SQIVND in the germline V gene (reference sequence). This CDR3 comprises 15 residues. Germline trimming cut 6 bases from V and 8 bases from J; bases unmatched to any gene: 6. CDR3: CASSTTSGGAYEQFF. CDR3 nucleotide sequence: TGTGCCAGTAGCACGACTAGCGGGGGGGCATATGAGCAGTTCTTC.

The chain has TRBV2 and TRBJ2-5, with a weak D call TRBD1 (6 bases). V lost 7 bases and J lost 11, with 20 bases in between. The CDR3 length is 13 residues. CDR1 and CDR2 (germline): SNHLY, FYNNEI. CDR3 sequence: CASIEGVAGEQYF. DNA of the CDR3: TGTGCCAGCATCGAGGGGGTAGCCGGGGAGCAGTACTTC.

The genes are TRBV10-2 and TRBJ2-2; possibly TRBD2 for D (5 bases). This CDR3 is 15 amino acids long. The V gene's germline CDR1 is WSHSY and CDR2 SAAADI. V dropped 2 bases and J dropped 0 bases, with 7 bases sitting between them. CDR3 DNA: TGCGCCAGCAGTGAGGCGAGGGCGAACACCGGGGAGCTGTTTTTT. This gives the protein CASSEARANTGELFF.

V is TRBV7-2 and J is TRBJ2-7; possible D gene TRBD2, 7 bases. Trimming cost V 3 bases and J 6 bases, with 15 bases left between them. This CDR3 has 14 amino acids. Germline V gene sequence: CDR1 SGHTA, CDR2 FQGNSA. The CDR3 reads CASSLRGLTSEQYF. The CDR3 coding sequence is TGTGCCAGCAGCTTGCGGGGGCTGACGTCCGAGCAGTACTTC.

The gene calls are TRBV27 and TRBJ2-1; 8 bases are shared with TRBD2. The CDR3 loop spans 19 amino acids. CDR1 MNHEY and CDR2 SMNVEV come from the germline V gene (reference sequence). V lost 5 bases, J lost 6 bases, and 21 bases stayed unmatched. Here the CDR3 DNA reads TGTGCCAGCAGTCCCGTCTGGTCGGGTAGCGGGACCGGCCTCAATGAGCAGTTCTTC. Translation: CASSPVWSGSGTGLNEQFF.

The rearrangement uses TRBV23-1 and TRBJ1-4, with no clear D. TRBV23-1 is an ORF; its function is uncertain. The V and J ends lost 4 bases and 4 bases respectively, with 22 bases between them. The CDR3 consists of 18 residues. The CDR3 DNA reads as TGCGCCAGCAGTCCCCCAGCGGGTCTCAGACCCGGTAATGAAAAACTGTTTTTT. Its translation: CASSPPAGLRPGNEKLFF.

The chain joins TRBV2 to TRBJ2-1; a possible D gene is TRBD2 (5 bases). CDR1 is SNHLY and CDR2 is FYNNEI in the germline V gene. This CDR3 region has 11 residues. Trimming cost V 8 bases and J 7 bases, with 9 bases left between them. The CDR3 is CASPIANEQFF. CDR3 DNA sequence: TGTGCCAGCCCCATAGCGAATGAGCAGTTCTTC.

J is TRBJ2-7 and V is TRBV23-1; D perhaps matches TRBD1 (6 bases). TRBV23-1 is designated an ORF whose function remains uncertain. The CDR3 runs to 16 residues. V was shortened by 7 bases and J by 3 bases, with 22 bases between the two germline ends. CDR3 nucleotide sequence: TGCGCCAGCACTAAAAGAGGGCACGGACAGATCTACGAGCAGTACTTC. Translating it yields CASTKRGHGQIYEQYF.